The 10 T cell receptor beta chains given below trace back to one sample, sequenced in a study of T cell repertoires in cytomegalovirus infection. MiXCR, run by TCRdb on the reads, gives a single entry per CDR3 protein. The table includes 150,000 or so distinct CDR3 sequences, less than 25% detected once. Source material: PBMCs. Receptors were obtained from a human donor in good health (CMV status not recorded). Some clones in this sample may be carry-over from other donors' samples.

This chain joins TRBV6-1 and TRBJ2-2; TRBD1 is a possible D gene (6 bases). Trimming cost V 8 bases and J 2 bases, with 18 bases left between them. Germline-derived CDR1 and CDR2 are MNHNS and SASEGT. The CDR3 covers 16 residues. CDR3 sequence (DNA): TGTGCCAGCGGATTCTCCGGGACACTTAACACCGGGGAGCTGTTTTTT. Residues: CASGFSGTLNTGELFF.

The V and J genes are TRBV20-1 and TRBJ2-2; 9 bases map to TRBD1. Germline values: CDR1 DFQATT, CDR2 SNEGSKA (reference sequence). The CDR3 is made up of 16 amino acids. Losses at the gene ends were 6 bases for V and 6 bases for J; bases not matched to a gene: 14. CDR3 sequence: CSALLPGTGFSGELFF. The CDR3 region has the DNA TGCAGTGCCTTACTTCCCGGGACAGGGTTCTCCGGGGAGCTGTTTTTT.

The rearrangement uses TRBV5-6 and TRBJ1-2; 7 bases match TRBD1. V shed 4 bases, J shed 2 bases, and the junction held 5 bases outside the gene matches. From germline, CDR1 is SGHDT and CDR2 YYEEEE. The CDR3 has 14 amino acids. The CDR3 coding sequence is TGTGCCAGCAGCAGGGGACAGCCAAACTATGGCTACACCTTC. It is translated as CASSRGQPNYGYTF.

This clonotype was picked up one time. The chain recombines TRBV20-1 with TRBJ2-6, with 10 bases fitting TRBD1. Germline loops: CDR1 DFQATT, CDR2 SNEGSKA (reference sequence). This CDR3 comprises 16 residues. V lost 6 bases to trimming and J lost 0 bases; unmatched junction nucleotides: 5. The CDR3 region has the DNA TGCAGTGCAGGACAGGGGGATCTCTCTGGGGCCAACGTCCTGACTTTC. As protein: CSAGQGDLSGANVLTF.

Ten or more counts support this clonotype. The rearrangement uses TRBV11-2 and TRBJ2-3; 8 bases line up with TRBD2. Trimming removed 4 bases from V and 0 bases from J; junction bases left unmatched: 12. The germline gives CDR1 SGHAT, CDR2 FQNNGV. This CDR3 comprises 18 residues. The CDR3 region is CASSSQMGSGRSTDTQYF. The CDR3 nucleotides read TGTGCCAGCAGCTCTCAAATGGGGAGCGGGAGAAGCACAGATACGCAGTATTTT. The complete variable domain, with remaining parts taken from reference TRBV11-2 and TRBJ2-3, reads EAGVAQSPRYKIIEKRQSVAFWCNPISGHATLYWYQQILGQGPKLLIQFQNNGVVDDSQLPKDRFSAERLKGVDSTLKIQPAKLEDSAVYLCASSSQMGSGRSTDTQYFGPGTRLTVL.

This clonotype came up a few times. The V call is TRBV15, the J call TRBJ2-1; D might be TRBD1 or TRBD2, each matching 5 bases. V was cut by 4 bases and J by 6 bases, with 19 bases left in between. Per germline, CDR1 LNHNV and CDR2 YYDKDF (reference sequence). The CDR3 loop spans 16 amino acids. CDR3 in amino acids: CATSNSPGFGGNEQFF. In DNA form, the CDR3 reads TGTGCCACCAGCAACAGCCCAGGGTTTGGGGGCAATGAGCAGTTCTTC.

This clonotype was seen a few times. This chain joins TRBV3-1 and TRBJ1-6; TRBD1 matches at 8 bases. This CDR3 is built from 15 residues. Germline trimming cut 4 bases from V and 9 bases from J; bases unmatched to any gene: 8. Germline lookup yields CDR1 LGHDT and CDR2 YNNKEL (reference sequence). CDR3 nucleotides: TGTGCCAGCAGCCTTAGGACAGGGAGAAGTTCACCCCTCCACTTT. Protein: CASSLRTGRSSPLHF.

V usage is TRBV20-1 and J usage is TRBJ1-3; 7 bases align to TRBD1. V trimming: 1 base; J trimming: 3 bases; junction bases outside the gene matches: 15. Germline values: CDR1 DFQATT, CDR2 SNEGSKA (reference sequence). The CDR3 consists of 18 residues. CDR3 in amino acids: CSARATPGQEKNGNTIYF. The CDR3 nucleotides read TGCAGTGCTAGAGCAACTCCAGGACAGGAGAAAAATGGAAACACCATATATTTT.

The chain uses TRBV7-2 and TRBJ1-4; possible D gene TRBD1, 5 bases. This CDR3 has 17 residues. V lost 5 bases to trimming and J lost 0 bases, with 16 bases between them. Germline V gene sequence: CDR1 SGHTA, CDR2 FQGNSA. The DNA for the CDR3 is TGTGCCAGCAGCCTATGGACGGGGACTGCAACTAATGAAAAACTGTTTTTT. Translated: CASSLWTGTATNEKLFF.

This clonotype was observed at least ten times. The chain uses TRBV7-2 and TRBJ2-3, with D perhaps TRBD2 (6 bases). The CDR3 runs to 14 residues. The germline gives CDR1 SGHTA, CDR2 FQGNSA. Trimming took 5 bases from V and 2 from J, leaving 11 bases between them. The CDR3 sequence is CASSRDSFTDTQYF. The CDR3 DNA is TGTGCCAGCAGCCGGGACTCCTTCACAGATACGCAGTATTTT.